This is a list of T cell receptor beta chains from one sample in a study of blood T cell repertoires in COVID-19. Repertoires were generated with immunoSEQ multiplex PCR, while TCRdb's copy carries only in-frame clones and drops some. In the table there are some 31,000 clones, 85% of which are singletons. Sequences were obtained from peripheral blood. The receptor set was obtained from a human donor with acute or convalescent COVID-19. The donor label of this sample is uncertain. The CDR3 runs from the conserved cysteine through the conserved F or W. D genes are given only for firm matches. Expanded clones are given a class, and other clones once, few, many or no size at all.

clone_size | j_call | d_call | cdr3_length | v_call | cdr3_aa | cdr3_nt
- | TRBJ1-1 | TRBD1 | 14 | TRBV6-5 | CASRQTGGPTEAFF | TGTGCCAGCAGGCAAACAGGGGGGCCCACTGAAGCTTTCTTT
- | TRBJ2-7 | - | 16 | TRBV24-1 | CATSDSGQLNLGEQYF | TGTGCCACCAGTGATTCTGGACAGCTAAACTTAGGCGAGCAGTACTTC
- | TRBJ2-1 | TRBD2 | 16 | TRBV18 | CASSPRREVAVSEEFF | TGTGCCAGCTCACCTAGGCGGGAGGTTGCGGTTAGCGAGGAGTTCTTC
once | TRBJ1-1 | - | 13 | TRBV7-2 | CASSWRENTEAFF | TGTGCCAGCAGCTGGCGGGAGAACACTGAAGCTTTCTTT
- | TRBJ1-1 | - | 14 | TRBV6-2/TRBV6-3 | CASSYSVRVTEAFF | TGTGCCAGCAGTTACTCGGTCAGGGTCACTGAAGCTTTCTTT
- | TRBJ1-2 | TRBD1 | 16 | TRBV7-2 | CASSLDRGGGDYGYTF | TGTGCCAGCAGCTTAGACAGGGGAGGTGGGGACTATGGCTACACCTTC
- | TRBJ2-1 | - | 16 | TRBV13 | CASSLGRSHSSSEQFF | TGTGCCAGCAGCTTAGGACGCTCCCATAGCTCCTCTGAGCAGTTCTTC
- | TRBJ1-1 | - | 14 | TRBV14 | CASSQDHWEQGAFF | TGTGCCAGCAGCCAAGATCATTGGGAACAGGGAGCTTTCTTT
- | TRBJ2-5 | - | 14 | TRBV11-3 | CASSLAAGGETQYF | TGTGCCAGCAGCTTAGCGGCGGGTGGAGAGACCCAGTACTTC
- | TRBJ1-6 | - | 17 | TRBV5-6 | CASSSSGSRSYNSPLHF | TGTGCCAGCAGCTCCTCGGGGTCCCGCTCCTATAATTCACCCCTCCACTTT
- | TRBJ2-2 | TRBD1 | 13 | TRBV30 | CADRDRNTGELFF | TGTGCCGACCGGGACAGAAACACCGGGGAGCTGTTTTTT
- | TRBJ2-2 | TRBD2 | 20 | TRBV3-1/TRBV3-2 | CASSQGLHTGLAGSTGELFF | TGTGCCAGCAGCCAAGGTTTGCACACAGGACTAGCGGGATCCACCGGGGAGCTGTTTTTT
- | TRBJ2-7 | - | 14 | TRBV7-9 | CASSDPPTDYEQYF | TGTGCCAGCAGCGACCCTCCTACAGACTACGAGCAGTACTTC
- | TRBJ2-7 | - | 14 | TRBV7-8 | CASSPRQDPYEQYF | TGTGCCAGCAGCCCTCGACAGGATCCCTACGAGCAGTACTTC
- | TRBJ1-2 | TRBD1 | 14 | TRBV7-2 | CASSKGRQGKGYTF | TGTGCCAGCAGCAAAGGGAGACAGGGGAAGGGCTACACCTTC
- | TRBJ1-1 | - | 13 | TRBV5-6 | CASSFAGSTEAFF | TGTGCCAGCAGCTTTGCGGGTAGCACTGAAGCTTTCTTT
- | TRBJ2-1 | - | 15 | TRBV19 | CASSIWGVALNEQFF | TGTGCCAGTAGTATATGGGGGGTTGCGCTCAATGAGCAGTTCTTC
- | TRBJ2-7 | - | 14 | TRBV18 | CASSPPDGSYEQYF | TGTGCCAGCTCACCACCAGACGGGTCCTACGAGCAGTACTTC
once | TRBJ1-1 | - | 15 | TRBV5-1 | CASSLVDYTNTEAFF | TGCGCCAGCAGCTTGGTGGACTATACGAACACTGAAGCTTTCTTT
- | TRBJ2-7 | TRBD1 | 14 | TRBV5-6 | CASTTGTGSYEQYF | TGTGCCAGCACCACCGGGACAGGGTCCTACGAGCAGTACTTC
- | TRBJ2-7 | TRBD2 | 19 | TRBV18 | CASSPSSGLAEWASYEQYF | TGTGCCAGCTCACCATCTTCGGGACTAGCGGAGTGGGCCTCCTACGAGCAGTACTTC
- | TRBJ1-5 | - | 16 | TRBV7-3 | CASSLIPGRSNQPQHF | TGTGCCAGCAGCTTAATTCCGGGTCGGAGCAATCAGCCCCAGCATTTT
once | TRBJ1-6 | - | 15 | TRBV7-3 | CASSPDSFYNSPLHF | TGTGCCAGCAGCCCCGACAGTTTCTATAATTCACCCCTCCACTTT
- | TRBJ2-1 | TRBD1 | 19 | TRBV5-1 | CASSLGWDRGSPDMDEQFF | TGCGCCAGCAGCTTGGGGTGGGACAGGGGGAGCCCGGATATGGATGAGCAGTTCTTC
- | TRBJ2-5 | TRBD2 | 15 | TRBV19 | CASSRGAGAPETQYF | TGTGCCAGTAGTAGAGGGGCGGGAGCCCCAGAGACCCAGTACTTC
once | TRBJ2-7 | - | 17 | TRBV7-2 | CASSLANIGTTYYEQYF | TGTGCCAGCAGCTTAGCGAATATAGGGACAACCTACTACGAGCAGTACTTC
- | TRBJ1-4 | - | 16 | TRBV14 | CASSRSGGSTNEKLFF | TGTGCCAGCAGCCGATCGGGGGGCAGTACTAATGAAAAACTGTTTTTT